This passage covers 30 T cell receptor beta chains from one sample sequenced in a study of PD-1 blockade in classical Hodgkin lymphoma. The data were produced by immunoSEQ multiplex PCR, yet TCRdb's version contains in-frame clones alone and is incomplete. This sample has tens of thousands of clones, with 80% found just once. Noted time point: cycle 4 day 1 (C4D1), after 5 to 7 weeks of nivolumab. Brentuximab vedotin exposure varied among the patients, all of whom had relapsed after autologous stem cell transplantation. Specimen: peripheral blood mononuclear cells (PBMCs), collected before the fourth cycle of nivolumab. These receptors came from a human donor with classical Hodgkin lymphoma.

V and J are TRBV30 and TRBJ1-1; D unresolved. Per the germline V gene, CDR1 is GTSNPN and CDR2 is SVGIG (reference sequence). The CDR3 contains 14 residues. V lost 0 bases and J lost 3, with 11 bases in between. This CDR3 reads CAWSVRVADTEAFF. The CDR3 DNA reads TGTGCCTGGAGTGTACGGGTAGCCGACACTGAAGCTTTCTTT.

This clone has a handful of counts. V and J are TRBV27 and TRBJ2-6, with unresolved D. CDR3 size: 17 residues. V shed 5 bases and J shed 0 bases, with 14 bases lying between them. From germline, CDR1 is MNHEY and CDR2 SMNVEV (reference sequence). The CDR3 nucleotides are TGTGCCAGCAGTCCTCAGGCCGCCTACTCTGGGGCCAACGTCCTGACTTTC. As protein: CASSPQAAYSGANVLTF.

Comment on this clone: Compared with germline, one end of the junction differs, possibly owing to a read error. V is TRBV25-1 and J is TRBJ2-7, with D possibly matching TRBD2 (5 bases). The length of the CDR3 is 10 residues. The germline CDR1 and CDR2 sequences are MGHDK and SYGVNS. The CDR3, as DNA: TGTGCCAGCATTGTGTCGGGGTTTCACTTC. It yields the protein CASIVSGFHF.

The chain links TRBV11-3 to TRBJ2-3; possibly TRBD1 or TRBD2 for D (6 bases each). Germline V gene lookup returns CDR1 SGHNT and CDR2 YENEEA. Trimming shortened V by 5 bases and J by 2 bases, and 14 bases separated the two germline ends. The CDR3 runs 15 residues. Here the CDR3 reads CASSPGARDTDTQYF. DNA of the CDR3: TGTGCCAGCAGCCCGGGGGCACGGGACACAGATACGCAGTATTTT.

The J gene is TRBJ2-3, the V gene TRBV7-3; 7 bases line up with TRBD1. Germline V lookup: CDR1 SGHTA, CDR2 FQGTGA. This CDR3 region has 15 residues. Trimming removed 5 bases from V and 0 bases from J; junction bases left unmatched: 5. The CDR3 protein is CASSDGTASTDTQYF. The CDR3 DNA is TGTGCCAGCAGCGACGGGACAGCTAGCACAGATACGCAGTATTTT. Together with reference TRBV7-3 and TRBJ2-3, the CDR3 gives the full variable domain: GAGVSQTPSNKVTEKGKYVELRCDPISGHTALYWYRQSLGQGPEFLIYFQGTGAADDSGLPNDRFFAVRPEGSVSTLKIQRTERGDSAVYLCASSDGTASTDTQYFGPGTRLTVL.

The J gene is TRBJ1-6, the V gene TRBV7-2, with unresolved D. Germline lookup yields CDR1 SGHTA and CDR2 FQGNSA. Trimming cost V 5 bases and J 5 bases, with 10 bases left between them. This CDR3 region has 14 residues. The CDR3 region is CASSPLRDNSPLHF. DNA of the CDR3: TGTGCCAGCAGCCCCCTACGTGATAATTCACCCCTCCACTTT.

CDR3 in amino acids: CASSLGTEQFF. The CDR3 DNA follows: TGTGCCAGCAGCCTAGGGACGGAGCAGTTCTTC. This chain joins TRBV9 and TRBJ2-1, with D perhaps TRBD1 or TRBD2 (5 bases each). Trimming cost V 4 bases and J 10 bases, with 9 bases left between them. Germline V gives CDR1 SGDLS, CDR2 YYNGEE. The CDR3 extends over 11 amino acids.

The rearrangement uses TRBV10-1 and TRBJ2-7, with a tentative D call TRBD1 (6 bases). From germline, CDR1 is WNHNN and CDR2 SYGVQD (reference sequence). Between the trimmed V and J ends, which lost 7 bases and 3 bases, there was a span of 22 bases. The CDR3 extends over 16 amino acids. The CDR3 sequence is CASTIPGQGSFYEQYF. CDR3 DNA: TGCGCCAGCACCATCCCCGGTCAGGGGAGTTTCTACGAGCAGTACTTC.

The chain uses TRBV30 and TRBJ1-2; D unresolved. Germline CDR1 reads GTSNPN; CDR2 reads SVGIG (reference sequence). The CDR3 has 15 amino acids. V was trimmed by 0 bases and J by 7 bases, leaving 18 bases between them. CDR3 bases: TGTGCCTGGAGTGTACTATCTCGACCTGAGGGTGGCTACACCTTC. It encodes CAWSVLSRPEGGYTF.

This rearrangement joins TRBV11-2 to TRBJ1-2; 11 nucleotides agree with TRBD1. CDR3 length: 14 residues. Trimming removed 5 bases from V and 8 bases from J; junction bases left unmatched: 7. Germline V gene data show CDR1 as SGHAT and CDR2 as FQNNGV. CDR3: CASSPGQGAGGYTF. The CDR3, as DNA: TGTGCCAGCAGCCCCGGACAGGGGGCCGGGGGCTACACCTTC.

This rearrangement joins TRBV5-4 to TRBJ1-1, with D perhaps TRBD1 (6 bases). CDR1 is SGHNT and CDR2 is YYREEE in the germline V gene (reference sequence). The germline V and J ends were trimmed by 3 bases and 7 bases, with 16 bases remaining between them. The CDR3 sequence is 14 residues long. The CDR3 nucleotides read TGTGCCAGCAGCTCGATGGAGGGGGGAGTTGAAGCTTTCTTT. Its translation: CASSSMEGGVEAFF.

In its sample, this clone was seen once. This chain connects TRBV6-4 to TRBJ2-7; a weak D match, TRBD1 (5 bases). The germline V gene has CDR1 MRHNA and CDR2 SNTAGT. The CDR3 is 15 residues long. Trimming left V 0 bases short and J 0 bases short, with 9 bases between. The CDR3 DNA follows: TGTGCCAGCAGTGACTCGGGGCCAGTCTCCTACGAGCAGTACTTC. Protein sequence: CASSDSGPVSYEQYF.

The rearrangement uses TRBV10-3 and TRBJ1-1; D gene uncertain. The CDR3 is 11 amino acids. From germline, CDR1 is ENHRY and CDR2 SYGVKD. The V end was cut by 4 bases, the J end by 10 bases, with 10 bases between. The CDR3 sequence: CAISGRGRAFF. CDR3 bases: TGTGCCATCAGTGGCCGGGGAAGAGCTTTCTTT.

The chain has TRBV7-9 and TRBJ2-7; D gene uncertain. This CDR3 has 13 amino acids. Trimming took off 2 bases at V and 4 bases at J, with 9 bases between the two ends. Germline CDR1 is SEHNR and CDR2 is FQNEAQ (reference sequence). CDR3 amino acids: CASSLTFDYEQYF. The CDR3 coding sequence is TGTGCCAGCAGCTTAACATTCGATTACGAGCAGTACTTC.

The genes are TRBV7-9 and TRBJ1-3; 8 bases map to TRBD1. After removal of 4 bases from V and 3 bases from J, the junction contained 2 bases not matched to a gene. Germline assignment: CDR1 SEHNR and CDR2 FQNEAQ (reference sequence). This CDR3 is built from 14 residues. Here the CDR3 DNA reads TGTGCCAGCAGCTCCGACAGGGGTGGAAACACCATATATTTT. Amino acid sequence: CASSSDRGGNTIYF.

The chain uses TRBV4-2 and TRBJ1-6; 7 nucleotides line up with TRBD1. Germline V gene lookup returns CDR1 LGHNA and CDR2 YNFKEQ. The CDR3 spans 15 residues. V was clipped by 4 bases and J by 10 bases; unmatched bases: 10. CDR3 in amino acids: CASSLTQGTGSPLHF. In DNA form, the CDR3 reads TGTGCCAGCAGCCTGACACAGGGGACCGGATCACCCCTCCACTTT.

V is TRBV6-1 and J is TRBJ1-1; D unresolved. CDR1 MNHNS and CDR2 SASEGT come from the germline V gene. Trimming stripped 4 bases from V and 1 base from J, with 7 bases between. The CDR3 length is 13 residues. In DNA form, the CDR3 reads TGTGCCAGCAGTGGCTGGAAGAACACTGAAGCTTTCTTT. Protein: CASSGWKNTEAFF.

The CDR3 DNA reads as TGCGCCAGCAGCTTGGACGGGGGGGCCTACGAGCAGTACTTC. Translating it yields CASSLDGGAYEQYF. The chain has TRBV5-1 and TRBJ2-7, with 8 bases that match TRBD2. CDR1 is SGHRS and CDR2 is YFSETQ in the germline V gene. The CDR3 spans 14 residues. With V trimmed by 0 bases and J by 2 bases, 1 base remained unmatched.

V gene TRBV9 combines with J gene TRBJ2-7, with D possibly TRBD1 on 6 matching bases. The CDR3 is made up of 13 amino acids. Germline assignment: CDR1 SGDLS and CDR2 YYNGEE. Trimming took off 3 bases at V and 6 bases at J, with 13 bases between the two ends. This CDR3 reads CASSANQGIEQYF. The CDR3 DNA is TGTGCCAGCAGCGCCAACCAGGGGATCGAGCAGTACTTC.

This clone occurred once. The V and J genes are TRBV6-5 and TRBJ1-1; the D is unclear. Trimming left V 7 bases short and J 4 bases short, with 10 bases between. The CDR3 consists of 12 residues. Germline loops: CDR1 MNHEY, CDR2 SVGAGI. In nucleotides, the CDR3 is TGTGCCAGCACCCTCCAAAGCACTGAAGCTTTCTTT. Translation gives CASTLQSTEAFF.

The CDR3 DNA is TGTGCCGGGCGTTGGTCGAACACCGGGGAGCTGTTTTTT. Its protein is CAGRWSNTGELFF. The chain has TRBV5-4 and TRBJ2-2; D is ambiguous. V lost 10 bases, J lost 0 bases, and 10 bases lay in between. This CDR3 is 13 amino acids long. The germline CDR1 and CDR2 sequences are SGHNT and YYREEE (reference sequence).

The gene calls are TRBV30 and TRBJ1-3; D not resolved. CDR3 size: 10 residues. Looked up from germline, CDR1 is GTSNPN and CDR2 is SVGIG (reference sequence). The V end was cut by 2 bases, the J end by 8 bases, with 4 bases between. Written as DNA, the CDR3 is TGTGCCTGGAGTAAAGACACCATATATTTT. Residues: CAWSKDTIYF. Complete variable domain (other parts from reference TRBV30 and TRBJ1-3): SQTIHQWPATLVQPVGSPLSLECTVEGTSNPNLYWYRQAAGRGLQLLFYSVGIGQISSEVPQNLSASRPQDRQFILSSKKLLLSDSGFYLCAWSKDTIYFGEGSWLTVV.

This clone was found a few times. The V and J genes are TRBV18 and TRBJ2-1; D unresolved. The CDR3 is made up of 13 amino acids. Trimming stripped 8 bases from V and 9 bases from J, with 17 bases between. Germline V gene lookup returns CDR1 KGHSH and CDR2 LQKENI. The CDR3 DNA is TGTGCCAGCACACTGGACGAAGGCGGTGAGCAGTTCTTC. Amino acids: CASTLDEGGEQFF.

The gene calls are TRBV6-5 and TRBJ2-7; a possible D gene is TRBD1 (5 bases). The CDR3 spans 14 residues. CDR1 MNHEY and CDR2 SVGAGI come from the germline V gene. V was shortened by 6 bases and J by 1 base, with 13 bases between the two germline ends. DNA of the CDR3: TGTGCCAGCAGAACCAGGGCCGTTTCCTACGAGCAGTACTTC. Translating it yields CASRTRAVSYEQYF.

The chain employs TRBV6-5 and TRBJ1-6; 9 bases line up with TRBD1. The J segment lost 4 bases and the V segment lost 6 bases, leaving 4 bases of the junction unmatched. Germline CDR1 MNHEY, CDR2 SVGAGI. The CDR3 runs 15 residues. CDR3 bases: TGTGCCAGCAGCCCGGACAGGGGTTATAATTCACCCCTCCACTTT. It encodes CASSPDRGYNSPLHF.

This clone has a single count. This chain uses TRBV7-2 with TRBJ1-1, with a weak D call TRBD1 (6 bases). V was clipped by 0 bases and J by 7 bases, with 9 bases between them. The CDR3 sequence is 13 residues long. Per the germline V gene, CDR1 is SGHTA and CDR2 is FQGNSA. The CDR3 DNA reads TGTGCCAGCAGCTTAGCGGTGGACAGTGAAGCTTTCTTT. The encoded protein is CASSLAVDSEAFF.

V gene TRBV19 combines with J gene TRBJ1-2; 8 nucleotides line up with TRBD1. Germline V gene data show CDR1 as LNHDA and CDR2 as SQIVND (reference sequence). Germline trimming cut 0 bases from V and 5 bases from J; bases unmatched to any gene: 2. CDR3 length: 14 amino acids. DNA of the CDR3: TGTGCCAGTAGTATAGAGCACAGGGGGTATGGCTACACCTTC. Translation gives CASSIEHRGYGYTF.

V and J are TRBV10-3 and TRBJ1-1, with D hard to call. Trimming stripped 3 bases from V and 4 bases from J, with 12 bases between. The CDR3 loop spans 14 amino acids. Germline V gene data show CDR1 as ENHRY and CDR2 as SYGVKD. The chain's CDR3 is CAISEERWGTEAFF. The CDR3 region has the DNA TGTGCCATCAGTGAAGAGCGTTGGGGCACTGAAGCTTTCTTT.

The chain recombines TRBV28 with TRBJ2-4; the D gene could be TRBD1 or TRBD2 (5 bases each). V lost 2 bases and J 0 bases, leaving 11 bases between the germline ends. Germline values: CDR1 MDHEN, CDR2 SYDVKM. CDR3 length: 16 amino acids. CDR3 amino acids: CASSLRGDLAKNIQYF. CDR3 DNA sequence: TGTGCCAGCAGTTTAAGGGGAGACCTAGCCAAAAACATTCAGTACTTC.

The gene calls are TRBV15 and TRBJ2-1, with D unresolved. This CDR3 has 12 residues. The V gene's germline CDR1 is LNHNV and CDR2 YYDKDF (reference sequence). V was cut by 9 bases and J by 4 bases, with 10 bases left in between. CDR3 region: CATGRQYNEQFF. The CDR3 DNA reads TGTGCCACTGGGCGGCAGTACAATGAGCAGTTCTTC.